The 26 T cell receptor beta chains reported below all come from one sample, sequenced in a study of control samples from healthy donors and cancer patients. Clones were read by immunoSEQ multiplex PCR, and TCRdb kept only the in-frame ones, dropping some. This table has about 220,000 clones, around 94% appearing once. Specimen: blood. Receptors originate from a man in his forties or fifties in good health.

This sequence joins TRBV5-1 and TRBJ1-6; D is perhaps TRBD1 (6 bases). The length of the CDR3 is 14 residues. Between the trimmed V and J ends, which lost 4 bases and 8 bases, there was a span of 13 bases. From germline, CDR1 is SGHRS and CDR2 YFSETQ. The CDR3 nucleotides read TGCGCCAGCAGCCCGGAGGGGGGAGATTCACCCCTCCACTTT. Protein product: CASSPEGGDSPLHF.

V gene TRBV3-1 (or the pseudogene TRBV3-2) combines with J gene TRBJ2-2; 12 bases fit TRBD2. CDR3 length equals 18 residues. Germline CDR1 is LGHDT and CDR2 is YNNKEL (reference sequence). V gave up 5 bases and J gave up 2 bases; unmatched junction bases: 9. CDR3 residues: CASSFRTSGAINTGELFF. CDR3 nucleotide sequence: TGTGCCAGCAGCTTCCGGACTAGCGGGGCGATTAACACCGGGGAGCTGTTTTTT.

V gene TRBV6-5 combines with J gene TRBJ1-4; perhaps TRBD1 as D (5 bases). The V end lost 0 bases, the J end lost 7 bases, and 15 bases lay between the germline ends. CDR3 size: 16 residues. CDR1 MNHEY and CDR2 SVGAGI come from the germline V gene. The CDR3 region has the DNA TGTGCCAGCAGTTACTCCCCCCAGGGTGGCGCTGAAAAACTGTTTTTT. Its translation: CASSYSPQGGAEKLFF.

V usage is TRBV29-1 and J usage is TRBJ1-1; 7 nucleotides align to TRBD1. V dropped 4 bases and J dropped 1; count of bases not matched to a gene: 3. CDR3 length equals 13 residues. In germline, CDR1 is SQVTM, CDR2 ANQGSEA. The CDR3 is CSVARDRNTEAFF. In DNA form, the CDR3 reads TGCAGCGTTGCACGGGACAGGAACACTGAAGCTTTCTTT.

The chain combines TRBV3-1 (or the pseudogene TRBV3-2) with TRBJ2-3; maybe TRBD1 (5 bases). Per germline, CDR1 LGHDT and CDR2 YNNKEL (reference sequence). The CDR3 contains 14 residues. V gave up 4 bases and J gave up 4 bases, with 12 bases separating them. The CDR3 protein is CASSPFQGADTQYF. CDR3 coding DNA: TGTGCCAGCAGCCCTTTCCAGGGTGCAGATACGCAGTATTTT.

The chain carries TRBV15 and TRBJ1-5, with D possibly TRBD1 on 5 matching bases. Trimming pared 1 base from V and 3 bases from J, leaving 10 bases between. Germline-derived CDR1 and CDR2 are LNHNV and YYDKDF (reference sequence). This CDR3 region has 15 residues. CDR3 sequence reads: CATSRGGGYNQPQHF. The CDR3 nucleotides read TGTGCCACCAGCAGAGGGGGGGGATACAATCAGCCCCAGCATTTT.

This chain's CDR3 is CASSVGLVATDTQYF. The CDR3 nucleotides read TGTGCCAGCAGCGTAGGATTGGTCGCCACAGATACGCAGTATTTT. The chain couples TRBV9 to TRBJ2-3; unclear D gene. Trimming took off 0 bases at V and 2 bases at J, with 10 bases between the two ends. The CDR3 covers 15 residues. Per germline, CDR1 SGDLS and CDR2 YYNGEE.

The genes are TRBV28 and TRBJ1-3; 7 bases are shared with TRBD1. The germline V gene has CDR1 MDHEN and CDR2 SYDVKM. The CDR3 totals 15 residues. V gave up 6 bases and J gave up 4 bases; unmatched junction bases: 9. The CDR3 loop reads CASSPTTGFGNTIYF. The CDR3 DNA sequence: TGTGCCAGCAGCCCCACGACAGGGTTCGGAAACACCATATATTTT.

The chain employs TRBV4-3 and TRBJ1-1, with D perhaps TRBD1 (5 bases). V lost 5 bases and J 1 base, leaving 14 bases between the germline ends. CDR3 length: 15 amino acids. Germline V CDR1 and CDR2: LGHNA, YSLEER. In nucleotides, the CDR3 is TGCGCCAGCAGCAACCGAGGGGTCCAGAACACTGAAGCTTTCTTT. Translation: CASSNRGVQNTEAFF.

This chain connects TRBV5-1 to TRBJ2-5; TRBD1 matches at 9 bases. V lost 9 bases to trimming and J lost 7 bases; unmatched junction nucleotides: 13. The CDR3 length is 14 residues. Germline CDR1 SGHRS, CDR2 YFSETQ. The CDR3 here is CATAQGAQRGTQYF. The CDR3 DNA sequence: TGCGCCACCGCACAGGGGGCGCAAAGGGGGACCCAGTACTTC.

V usage is TRBV12-3 or TRBV12-4 and J usage is TRBJ2-7; D gene unclear. The CDR3 covers 13 residues. V was trimmed by 7 bases and J by 0 bases, leaving 10 bases between them. The CDR3 loop is CASKAQVSYEQYF. DNA for the CDR3: TGTGCCAGCAAGGCTCAGGTCTCCTACGAGCAGTACTTC.

The rearrangement uses TRBV2 and TRBJ1-6; 9 bases map to TRBD1. V trimming: 5 bases; J trimming: 0 bases; junction bases outside the gene matches: 5. CDR3 size: 17 residues. Germline loops: CDR1 SNHLY, CDR2 FYNNEI. Written as DNA, the CDR3 is TGTGCCAGCAGTTTGACAGGGGGGAGCTCCTATAATTCACCCCTCCACTTT. This translates into CASSLTGGSSYNSPLHF. The whole variable domain, filled in from reference TRBV2 and TRBJ1-6, reads EPEVTQTPSHQVTQMGQEVILRCVPISNHLYFYWYRQILGQKVEFLVSFYNNEISEKSEIFDDQFSVERPDGSNFTLKIRSTKLEDSAMYFCASSLTGGSSYNSPLHFGNGTRLTVT.

The chain uses TRBV13 and TRBJ2-3; unclear D gene. V was cut by 6 bases and J by 1 base, with 14 bases left in between. Germline V gene lookup returns CDR1 PRHDT and CDR2 FYEKMQ (reference sequence). CDR3 length: 15 amino acids. The CDR3 here is CASRRQWARTDTQYF. CDR3 in DNA: TGTGCCAGCAGAAGGCAGTGGGCTCGCACAGATACGCAGTATTTT.

The rearrangement joins TRBV27 to TRBJ1-2; D unclear. In germline, CDR1 is MNHEY, CDR2 SMNVEV (reference sequence). Deletions cut 3 bases from V and 4 bases from J, with 9 bases between. This CDR3 has 13 residues. The CDR3 sequence is CASSFRAGYGYTF. The DNA for the CDR3 is TGTGCCAGCAGTTTTAGGGCAGGCTATGGCTACACCTTC.

The chain combines TRBV12-3 or TRBV12-4 with TRBJ1-6; D is unresolved. The CDR3 is 13 amino acids. V was trimmed by 6 bases and J by 8 bases, leaving 11 bases between them. This chain's CDR3 is CASRAPGHSPLHF. In nucleotides, the CDR3 is TGTGCCAGCAGGGCACCGGGTCATTCACCCCTCCACTTT.

This chain joins TRBV7-2 and TRBJ1-2, with D unclear. The CDR3 spans 12 residues. Germline CDR1 is SGHTA and CDR2 is FQGNSA. The V end lost 1 base, the J end lost 5 bases, and 5 bases lay between the germline ends. In nucleotides, the CDR3 is TGTGCCAGCAGCTTAGACCAGTATGGCTACACCTTC. It codes for CASSLDQYGYTF.

The rearrangement links TRBV7-2 to TRBJ2-7; tentatively, D is TRBD2 (6 bases). This CDR3 spans 13 amino acids. In germline, CDR1 is SGHTA, CDR2 FQGNSA. Trimming took 7 bases from V and 0 from J, leaving 10 bases between them. CDR3 bases: TGTGCCAGCATCCCCGGGGGCTCCTACGAGCAGTACTTC. This codes for CASIPGGSYEQYF.

The rearrangement links TRBV6-5 to TRBJ1-2, with D perhaps TRBD1 (5 bases). V lost 5 bases, J lost 8 bases, and 12 bases lay in between. This CDR3 comprises 12 residues. The V gene's germline CDR1 is MNHEY and CDR2 SVGAGI. The CDR3 loop is CASSPSGRGYTF. CDR3 DNA sequence: TGTGCCAGCAGTCCCTCGGGGCGGGGCTACACCTTC.

V usage is TRBV6-6 and J usage is TRBJ1-2; TRBD1 is a possible D gene (6 bases). The ends were cut back, 3 bases at V and 8 bases at J, with 13 bases in the middle. The length of the CDR3 is 13 residues. The germline V gene has CDR1 MNHNY and CDR2 SVGAGI (reference sequence). The CDR3 loop reads CASSYTGLEGYTF. The CDR3 DNA follows: TGTGCCAGCAGTTATACAGGGCTGGAAGGCTACACCTTC.

The chain joins TRBV11-3 to TRBJ2-5; TRBD1 agrees at 12 bases. Per germline, CDR1 SGHNT and CDR2 YENEEA. The CDR3 sequence is 15 residues long. V lost 5 bases to trimming and J lost 5 bases; unmatched junction nucleotides: 6. The DNA of the CDR3 is TGTGCCAGCAGCCCGGGACAGGGGGCCGATGAGACCCAGTACTTC. Translation gives CASSPGQGADETQYF.

V is TRBV11-2 and J is TRBJ2-1; 10 nucleotides line up with TRBD2. Germline trimming cut 1 base from V and 9 bases from J; bases unmatched to any gene: 9. This CDR3 is built from 16 residues. Germline CDR1 reads SGHAT; CDR2 reads FQNNGV. In DNA form, the CDR3 reads TGTGCCAGCAGCTTAGGAGGTCTAGCGGGGGAGTCTGAGCAGTTCTTC. This translates into CASSLGGLAGESEQFF. Based on the CDR3 plus reference TRBV11-2 and TRBJ2-1, the full variable domain is EAGVAQSPRYKIIEKRQSVAFWCNPISGHATLYWYQQILGQGPKLLIQFQNNGVVDDSQLPKDRFSAERLKGVDSTLKIQPAKLEDSAVYLCASSLGGLAGESEQFFGPGTRLTVL.

Points on this clone: The same CDR3 is also encoded by other DNA sequences in this sample. The chain employs TRBV19 and TRBJ2-5; D possibly uses TRBD1 or TRBD2 (5 bases each). Trimming stripped 7 bases from V and 1 base from J, with 19 bases between. The CDR3 sequence is 16 residues long. Per germline, CDR1 LNHDA and CDR2 SQIVND (reference sequence). DNA for the CDR3: TGTGCCAGTATAAGGGACCACTTTGACAGCCAAGAGACCCAGTACTTC. Translating gives CASIRDHFDSQETQYF.

The chain couples TRBV6-5 to TRBJ2-7, with D perhaps matching TRBD2 (5 bases). Trimming took 6 bases from V and 0 from J, leaving 12 bases between them. CDR3 length: 14 amino acids. The germline CDR1 and CDR2 sequences are MNHEY and SVGAGI. CDR3 amino acids: CASRQMRASYEQYF. The CDR3 coding sequence is TGTGCCAGCAGACAAATGCGGGCCTCCTACGAGCAGTACTTC.

The rearrangement joins TRBV5-4 to TRBJ2-1; 8 nucleotides agree with TRBD1. Germline CDR1 SGHNT, CDR2 YYREEE (reference sequence). V gave up 0 bases and J gave up 5 bases; unmatched junction bases: 10. The length of the CDR3 is 17 residues. This CDR3 reads CASSLGGAQGENNEQFF. The CDR3 DNA reads as TGTGCCAGCAGCTTGGGGGGGGCACAGGGGGAAAACAATGAGCAGTTCTTC. The full variable domain, with the rest looked up from reference TRBV5-4 and TRBJ2-1, is ETGVTQSPTHLIKTRGQQVTLRCSSQSGHNTVSWYQQALGQGPQFIFQYYREEENGRGNFPPRFSGLQFPNYSSELNVNALELDDSALYLCASSLGGAQGENNEQFFGPGTRLTVL.

The chain recombines TRBV4-2 with TRBJ1-3; 7 positions agree with TRBD1. The germline V gene encodes CDR1 LGHNA and CDR2 YNFKEQ. Trimming at V came to 4 bases and at J to 3 bases, leaving 3 bases not matched to a gene. CDR3 length: 14 amino acids. The CDR3 DNA sequence: TGTGCCAGCAGCCCCCGGACAGGTGGAAACACCATATATTTT. Encoded protein: CASSPRTGGNTIYF.

CDR3 DNA: TGTGCCAGCAGCGTAGGGGGGGCCAATGAGCAGTTCTTC. Encoded protein: CASSVGGANEQFF. The chain is built from TRBV9 and TRBJ2-1; D might be TRBD1 or TRBD2, each matching 6 bases. The CDR3 has 13 amino acids. V was clipped by 0 bases and J by 6 bases, with 7 bases between them. Germline-derived CDR1 and CDR2 are SGDLS and YYNGEE.